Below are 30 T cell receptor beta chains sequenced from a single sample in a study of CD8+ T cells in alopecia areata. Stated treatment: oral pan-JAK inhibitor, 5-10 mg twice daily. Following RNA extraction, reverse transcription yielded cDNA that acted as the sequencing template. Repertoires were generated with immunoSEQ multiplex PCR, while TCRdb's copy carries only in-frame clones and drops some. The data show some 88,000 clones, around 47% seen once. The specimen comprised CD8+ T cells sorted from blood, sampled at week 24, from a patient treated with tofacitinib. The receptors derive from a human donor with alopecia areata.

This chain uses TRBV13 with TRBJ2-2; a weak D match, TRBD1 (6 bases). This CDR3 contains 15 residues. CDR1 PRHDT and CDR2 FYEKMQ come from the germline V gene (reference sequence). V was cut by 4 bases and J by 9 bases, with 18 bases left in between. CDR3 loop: CASSSRQQGPRELFF. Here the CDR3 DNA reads TGTGCCAGCAGCTCGAGGCAGCAGGGGCCCCGGGAGCTGTTTTTT. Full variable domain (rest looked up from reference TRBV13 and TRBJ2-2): AAGVIQSPRHLIKEKRETATLKCYPIPRHDTVYWYQQGPGQDPQFLISFYEKMQSDKGSIPDRFSAQQFSDYHSELNMSSLELGDSALYFCASSSRQQGPRELFFGEGSRLTVL.

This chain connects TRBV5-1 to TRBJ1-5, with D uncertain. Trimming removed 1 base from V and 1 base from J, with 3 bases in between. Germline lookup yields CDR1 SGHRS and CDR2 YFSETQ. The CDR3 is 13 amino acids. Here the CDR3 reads CASSLNSNQPQHF. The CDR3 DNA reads TGCGCCAGCAGCTTGAACAGCAATCAGCCCCAGCATTTT.

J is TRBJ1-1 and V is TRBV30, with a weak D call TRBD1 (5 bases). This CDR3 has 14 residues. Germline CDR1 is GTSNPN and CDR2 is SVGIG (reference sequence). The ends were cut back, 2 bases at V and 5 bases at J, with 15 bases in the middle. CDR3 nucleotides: TGTGCCTGGAGTATCCAAGGGGCGAGGACTGAAGCTTTCTTT. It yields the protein CAWSIQGARTEAFF.

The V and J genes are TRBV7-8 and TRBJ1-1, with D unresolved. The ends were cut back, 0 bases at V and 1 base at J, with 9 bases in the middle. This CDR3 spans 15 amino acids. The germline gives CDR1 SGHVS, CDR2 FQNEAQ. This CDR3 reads CASSLAGGGNTEAFF. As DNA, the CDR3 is TGTGCCAGCAGCTTAGCGGGCGGCGGGAACACTGAAGCTTTCTTT.

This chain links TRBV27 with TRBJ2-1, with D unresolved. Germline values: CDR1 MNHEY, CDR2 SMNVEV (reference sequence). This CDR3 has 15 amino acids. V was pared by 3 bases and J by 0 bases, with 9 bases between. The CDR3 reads CASSFGQRSYNEQFF. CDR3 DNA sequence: TGTGCCAGCAGTTTTGGGCAGCGCTCCTACAATGAGCAGTTCTTC.

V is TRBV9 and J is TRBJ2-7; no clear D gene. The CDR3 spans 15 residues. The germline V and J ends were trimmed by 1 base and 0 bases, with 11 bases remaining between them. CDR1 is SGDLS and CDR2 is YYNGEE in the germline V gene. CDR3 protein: CASSVSPAFSYEQYF. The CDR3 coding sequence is TGTGCCAGCAGCGTATCTCCAGCTTTCTCCTACGAGCAGTACTTC. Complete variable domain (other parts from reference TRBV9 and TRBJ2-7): DSGVTQTPKHLITATGQRVTLRCSPRSGDLSVYWYQQSLDQGLQFLIQYYNGEERAKGNILERFSAQQFPDLHSELNLSSLELGDSALYFCASSVSPAFSYEQYFGPGTRLTVT.

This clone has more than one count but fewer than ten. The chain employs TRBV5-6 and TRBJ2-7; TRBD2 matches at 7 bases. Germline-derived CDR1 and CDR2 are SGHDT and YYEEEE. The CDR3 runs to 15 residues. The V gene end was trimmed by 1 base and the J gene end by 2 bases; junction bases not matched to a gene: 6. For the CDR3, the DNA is TGTGCCAGCAGCTTGATGGTCCGGGGGGCCTACGAGCAGTACTTC. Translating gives CASSLMVRGAYEQYF.

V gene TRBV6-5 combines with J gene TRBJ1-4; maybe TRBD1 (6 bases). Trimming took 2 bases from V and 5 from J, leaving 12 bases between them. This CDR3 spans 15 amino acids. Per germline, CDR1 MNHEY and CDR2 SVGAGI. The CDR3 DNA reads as TGTGCCAGCAGTTACGGGCTGGACAGCAATGAAAAACTGTTTTTT. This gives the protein CASSYGLDSNEKLFF.

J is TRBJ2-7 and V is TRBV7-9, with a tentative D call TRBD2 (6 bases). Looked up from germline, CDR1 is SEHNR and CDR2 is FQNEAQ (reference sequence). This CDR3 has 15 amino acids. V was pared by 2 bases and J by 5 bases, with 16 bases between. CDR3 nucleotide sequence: TGTGCCAGCAGCTTAACTGGCGGGGTTAGAGACGAGCAGTACTTC. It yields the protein CASSLTGGVRDEQYF.

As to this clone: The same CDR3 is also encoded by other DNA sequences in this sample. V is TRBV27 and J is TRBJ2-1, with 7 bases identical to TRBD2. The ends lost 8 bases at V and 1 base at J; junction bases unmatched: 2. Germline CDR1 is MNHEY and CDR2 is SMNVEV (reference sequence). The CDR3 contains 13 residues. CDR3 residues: CASSLASYNEQFF. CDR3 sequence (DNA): TGTGCCAGCTCACTAGCGTCCTACAATGAGCAGTTCTTC.

CDR3 residues: CASTLGLAGDREQFF. The CDR3 region has the DNA TGCGCCAGCACCCTAGGACTAGCGGGAGATCGTGAGCAGTTCTTC. The V and J genes are TRBV4-1 and TRBJ2-1; 13 bases are shared with TRBD2. CDR1 is MGHRA and CDR2 is YSYEKL in the germline V gene. V shed 7 bases and J 9 bases; nucleotides not matched to a gene: 9. The CDR3 runs 15 residues.

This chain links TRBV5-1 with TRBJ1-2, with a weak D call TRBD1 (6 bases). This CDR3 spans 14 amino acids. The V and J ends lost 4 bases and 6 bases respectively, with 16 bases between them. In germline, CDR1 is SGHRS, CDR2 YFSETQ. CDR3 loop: CASSPWGEGDGYTF. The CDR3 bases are TGCGCCAGCAGCCCTTGGGGCGAGGGGGATGGCTACACCTTC.

The CDR3: CASSAGGGGEQYF. The CDR3 region has the DNA TGTGCCAGCAGCGCCGGGGGAGGCGGCGAGCAGTACTTC. The chain couples TRBV7-6 to TRBJ2-7; perhaps TRBD2 as D (6 bases). The V end lost 5 bases, the J end lost 6 bases, and 14 bases lay between the germline ends. This CDR3 spans 13 amino acids. Germline CDR1 and CDR2: SGHVS and FNYEAQ.

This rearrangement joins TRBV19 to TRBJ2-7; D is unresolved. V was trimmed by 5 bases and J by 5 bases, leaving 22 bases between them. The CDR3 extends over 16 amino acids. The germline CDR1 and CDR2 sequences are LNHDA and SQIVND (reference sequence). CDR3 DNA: TGTGCCAGTAGTCCCCTCGCCGGGTCTGGGCCGGACGAGCAGTACTTC. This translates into CASSPLAGSGPDEQYF.

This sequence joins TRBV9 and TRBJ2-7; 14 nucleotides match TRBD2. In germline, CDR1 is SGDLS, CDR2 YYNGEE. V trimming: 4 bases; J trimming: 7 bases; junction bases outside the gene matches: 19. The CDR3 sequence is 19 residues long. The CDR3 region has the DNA TGTGCCAGCAGCACGACGACGGGACTAGCGGGAGTCCAAGGTAATGAGCAGTACTTC. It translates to CASSTTTGLAGVQGNEQYF.

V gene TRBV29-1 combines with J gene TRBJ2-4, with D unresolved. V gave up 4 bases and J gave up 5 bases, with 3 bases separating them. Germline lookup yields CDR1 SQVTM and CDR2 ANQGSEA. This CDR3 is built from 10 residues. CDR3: CSVGENIQYF. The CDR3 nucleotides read TGCAGCGTTGGCGAAAACATTCAGTACTTC.

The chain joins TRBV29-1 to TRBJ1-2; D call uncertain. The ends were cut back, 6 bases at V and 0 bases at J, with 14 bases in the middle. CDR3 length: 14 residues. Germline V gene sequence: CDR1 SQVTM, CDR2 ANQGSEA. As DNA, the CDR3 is TGCAGCGTCCCCGTCTCTTGGCCTAACTATGGCTACACCTTC. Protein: CSVPVSWPNYGYTF.

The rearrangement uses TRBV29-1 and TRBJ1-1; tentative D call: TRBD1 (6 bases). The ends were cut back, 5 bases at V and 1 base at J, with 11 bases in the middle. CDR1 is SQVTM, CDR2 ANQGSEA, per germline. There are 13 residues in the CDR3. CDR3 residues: CSVPGQPNTEAFF. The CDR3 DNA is TGCAGCGTTCCGGGACAACCGAACACTGAAGCTTTCTTT.

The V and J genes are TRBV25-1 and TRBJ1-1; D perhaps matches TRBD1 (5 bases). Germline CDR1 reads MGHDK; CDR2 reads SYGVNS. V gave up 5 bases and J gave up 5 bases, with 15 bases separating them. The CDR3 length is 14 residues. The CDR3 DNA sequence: TGTGCCAGCAGTTCCGGGGGGGGTTGGACTGAAGCTTTCTTT. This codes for CASSSGGGWTEAFF. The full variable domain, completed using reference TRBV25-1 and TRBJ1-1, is EADIYQTPRYLVIGTGKKITLECSQTMGHDKMYWYQQDPGMELHLIHYSYGVNSTEKGDLSSESTVSRIRTEHFPLTLESARPSHTSQYLCASSSGGGWTEAFFGQGTRLTVV.

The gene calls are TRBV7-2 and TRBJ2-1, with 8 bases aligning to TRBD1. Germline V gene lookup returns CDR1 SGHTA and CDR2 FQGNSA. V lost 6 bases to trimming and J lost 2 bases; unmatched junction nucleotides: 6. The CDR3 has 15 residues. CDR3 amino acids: CASRIPGQAYNEQFF. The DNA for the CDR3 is TGTGCCAGCAGAATACCGGGACAGGCCTACAATGAGCAGTTCTTC.

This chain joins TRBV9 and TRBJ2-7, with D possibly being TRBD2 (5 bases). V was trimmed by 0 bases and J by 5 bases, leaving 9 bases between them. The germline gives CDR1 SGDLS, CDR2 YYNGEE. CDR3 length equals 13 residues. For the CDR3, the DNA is TGTGCCAGCAGCGTAGGAGGGTTGGACGAGCAGTACTTC. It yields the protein CASSVGGLDEQYF.

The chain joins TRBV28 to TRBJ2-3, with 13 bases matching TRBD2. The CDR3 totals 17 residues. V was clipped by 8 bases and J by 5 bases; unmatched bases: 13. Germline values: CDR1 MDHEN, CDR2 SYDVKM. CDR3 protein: CASRTSGRVVRGDTQYF. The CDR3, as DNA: TGTGCCAGCCGAACTAGCGGGAGGGTCGTCAGAGGAGATACGCAGTATTTT.

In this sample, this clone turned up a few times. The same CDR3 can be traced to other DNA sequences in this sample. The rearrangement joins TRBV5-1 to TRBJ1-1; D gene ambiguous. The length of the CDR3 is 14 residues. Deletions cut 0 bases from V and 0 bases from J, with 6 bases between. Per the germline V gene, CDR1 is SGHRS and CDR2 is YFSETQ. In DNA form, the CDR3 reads TGCGCCAGCAGCTTGGTGGAGGTGAACACTGAAGCTTTCTTT. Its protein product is CASSLVEVNTEAFF.

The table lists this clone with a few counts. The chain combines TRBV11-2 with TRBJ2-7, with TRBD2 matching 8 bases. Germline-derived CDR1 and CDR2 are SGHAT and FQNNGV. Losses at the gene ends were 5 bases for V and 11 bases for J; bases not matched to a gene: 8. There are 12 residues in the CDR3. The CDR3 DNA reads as TGTGCCAGCAGCCCCGGGGGGGCGGATAAGTACTTC. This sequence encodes CASSPGGADKYF.

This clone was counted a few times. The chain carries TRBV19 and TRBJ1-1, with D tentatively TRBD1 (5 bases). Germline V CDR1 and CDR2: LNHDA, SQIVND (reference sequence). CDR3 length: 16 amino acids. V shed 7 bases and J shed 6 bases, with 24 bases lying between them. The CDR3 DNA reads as TGTGCCAGTACTCCCTCGGGCCCGGGGGTGGTCGCTGAAGCTTTCTTT. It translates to CASTPSGPGVVAEAFF.

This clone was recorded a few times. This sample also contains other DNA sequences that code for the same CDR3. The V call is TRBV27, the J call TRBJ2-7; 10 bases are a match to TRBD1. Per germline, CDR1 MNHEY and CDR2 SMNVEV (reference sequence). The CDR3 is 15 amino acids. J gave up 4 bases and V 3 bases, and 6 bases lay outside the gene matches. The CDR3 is CASSFPGQGVYEQYF. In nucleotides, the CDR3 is TGTGCCAGCAGTTTCCCCGGACAGGGGGTTTACGAGCAGTACTTC.

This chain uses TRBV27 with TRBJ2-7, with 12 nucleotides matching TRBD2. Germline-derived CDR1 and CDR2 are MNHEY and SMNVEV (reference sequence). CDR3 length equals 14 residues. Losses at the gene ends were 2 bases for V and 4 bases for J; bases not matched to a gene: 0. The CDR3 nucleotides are TGTGCCAGCAGTTTACTAGCGGGAGGGTACGAGCAGTACTTC. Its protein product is CASSLLAGGYEQYF.

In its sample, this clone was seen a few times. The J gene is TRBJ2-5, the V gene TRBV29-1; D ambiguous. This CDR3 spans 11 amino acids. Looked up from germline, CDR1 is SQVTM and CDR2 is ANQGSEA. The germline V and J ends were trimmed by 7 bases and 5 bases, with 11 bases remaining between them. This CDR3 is CSARLRETQYF. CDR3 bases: TGCAGCGCTCGCCTAAGGGAGACCCAGTACTTC.

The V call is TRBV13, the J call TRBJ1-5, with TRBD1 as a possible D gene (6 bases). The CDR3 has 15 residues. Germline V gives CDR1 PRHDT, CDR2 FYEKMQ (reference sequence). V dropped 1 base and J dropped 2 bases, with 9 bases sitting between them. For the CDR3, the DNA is TGTGCCAGCAGCTTAGCAGGGGAGGGCAATCAGCCCCAGCATTTT. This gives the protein CASSLAGEGNQPQHF.

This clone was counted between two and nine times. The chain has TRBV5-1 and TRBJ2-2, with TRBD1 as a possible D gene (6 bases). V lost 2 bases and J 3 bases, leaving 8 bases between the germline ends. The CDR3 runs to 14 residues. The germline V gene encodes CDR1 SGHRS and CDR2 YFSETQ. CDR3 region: CASSFRTDTGELFF. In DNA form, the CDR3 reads TGCGCCAGCAGCTTCCGGACAGACACCGGGGAGCTGTTTTTT.